What follows are 5 T cell receptor beta chains derived from one specimen sequenced in a study of shared clonotypes between healthy human individuals. The assay was immunoSEQ multiplex PCR, and TCRdb's table has in-frame clones only and misses some. The repertoire consists of about 2.1 million clones, with just over 90% occurring once and the leading ten covering roughly 1.7%. CD8 cells classed as naive were CD45RO-negative and positively selected for CCR7, excluding terminally differentiated effector memory CD45RA+ cells. Specimen: naive CD8+ T cells from PBMCs. These receptors were collected from a man younger than 35 in good health. Some clones in this sample may be carry-over from other donors' samples.

The rearrangement uses TRBV5-6 and TRBJ2-7, with 9 bases lining up with TRBD2. There are 15 residues in the CDR3. Germline trimming cut 2 bases from V and 5 bases from J; bases unmatched to any gene: 8. Germline CDR1 is SGHDT and CDR2 is YYEEEE. Here the CDR3 DNA reads TGTGCCAGCAGCTTCGGCGGGAGGGCCAAACACGAGCAGTACTTC. It encodes CASSFGGRAKHEQYF.

Of note for this clone: Other DNA sequences in this specimen translate into the identical CDR3. The chain is built from TRBV7-8 and TRBJ2-1; 9 bases map to TRBD1. CDR1 SGHVS and CDR2 FQNEAQ come from the germline V gene. The ends lost 3 bases at V and 2 bases at J; junction bases unmatched: 2. The CDR3 is made up of 15 amino acids. The CDR3, as DNA: TGTGCCAGCAGCTTGGGACAGGGAGCCTACAATGAGCAGTTCTTC. This codes for CASSLGQGAYNEQFF.

V gene TRBV7-9 combines with J gene TRBJ2-2; TRBD1 matches 8 bases. J gave up 0 bases and V 5 bases, and 8 bases lay outside the gene matches. The CDR3 is made up of 17 amino acids. CDR1 and CDR2 from the germline V gene are SEHNR and FQNEAQ (reference sequence). CDR3 nucleotide sequence: TGTGCCAGCAGCACCCCCAGGGGGCTCGCGAACACCGGGGAGCTGTTTTTT. Its protein is CASSTPRGLANTGELFF.

Note on this clone: Other DNA sequences within the sample encode an identical CDR3. The genes are TRBV27 and TRBJ2-3, with D uncertain. Germline CDR1 and CDR2: MNHEY and SMNVEV (reference sequence). This CDR3 region has 11 residues. The ends were cut back, 3 bases at V and 3 bases at J, with 1 base in the middle. CDR3 amino acids: CASSLTDTQYF. The CDR3 nucleotides are TGTGCCAGCAGTTTGACAGATACGCAGTATTTT.

V usage is TRBV10-3 and J usage is TRBJ2-7; a possible D gene is TRBD2 (5 bases). This CDR3 is 14 amino acids long. The V end lost 0 bases, the J end lost 5 bases, and 11 bases lay between the germline ends. Per the germline V gene, CDR1 is ENHRY and CDR2 is SYGVKD. The DNA for the CDR3 is TGTGCCATCAGTGAGTCAGGGAGTACCCACGAGCAGTACTTC. Amino acid sequence: CAISESGSTHEQYF.